This T cell receptor beta chain is from a study of identical twins. TCRdb used MiXCR to reprocess the 5' RACE reads, holding one entry per CDR3 protein. The table shows about 530,000 distinct CDR3 sequences, with approximately 16% occurring only once. Trimming shortened V by 7 bases and J by 1 base, and 7 bases separated the two germline ends. The CDR3 contains 11 residues. CDR1 is DFQATT, CDR2 SNEGSKA, per germline (reference sequence). The count of this clonotype is one. The same sample was also used in a study of yellow fever vaccine responses in identical twins.

Source material: CD4+ T cells sorted from blood. V usage is TRBV20-1 and J usage is TRBJ1-1; the D is unclear. This receptor was identified in a woman younger than 30 in good health. The CDR3 here is CSGAWNTEAFF. Written as DNA, the CDR3 is TGCAGTGGGGCGTGGAACACTGAAGCTTTCTTT.